This T cell receptor (beta chain) was captured in a study of beta chain features in type 1 diabetes. Study observations and caveats: Patients with Type 1 diabetes showed moderately but significantly shorter TCRB CDR3s in all four CD4+ subsets. Type 1 diabetes patients had fewer VDJ junction insertions and more deletions.

Since all of the isolated RNA was reverse transcribed, expressed TCRB transcripts were what got sequenced. Profiling relied on immunoSEQ multiplex PCR, and the TCRdb table lists in-frame clones only, not all of them. The profile shows about 240,000 clones, about 15% of them singletons. This clone has a handful of counts. Its antigen is not identified. In germline, CDR1 is SGHDT, CDR2 YYEEEE. The V segment lost 6 bases and the J segment 4 bases; nucleotides outside the gene matches: 9. The CDR3 runs 15 residues. This TCR derives from a man aged 30 to 39 with type 1 diabetes. The chain recombines TRBV5-6 with TRBJ2-7, with 11 bases aligning to TRBD2. Sequenced: naive CD4+ T cells from blood. The CDR3 is CASTPGLAEMYEQYF. The CDR3 DNA sequence: TGTGCCAGCACCCCGGGACTAGCGGAGATGTACGAGCAGTACTTC.